A single sample is the source of the 21 T cell receptor beta chains below, sequenced in a study of T cell repertoires in ileal Crohn's disease. Time point specified: neoterminal ileum biopsy at postoperative endoscopy, about 6 months after surgery. Sequencing used immunoSEQ multiplex PCR; TCRdb keeps in-frame clones, though not all of them. The sample has about 15,000 clones, just under 80% seen once. Specimen: ileal tissue. The receptors here all came from an adult with Crohn's disease.

This clone was counted once. V is TRBV18 and J is TRBJ1-2; the match to TRBD1 covers 8 bases. Germline trimming cut 5 bases from V and 4 bases from J; bases unmatched to any gene: 3. The CDR3 contains 13 residues. CDR1 is KGHSH, CDR2 LQKENI, per germline. This chain's CDR3 is CASSGTGLYGYTF. DNA of the CDR3: TGTGCCAGCTCAGGGACAGGTCTCTATGGCTACACCTTC.

The J gene is TRBJ1-6, the V gene TRBV15; D gene uncertain. This CDR3 comprises 15 residues. CDR1 and CDR2 from the germline V gene are LNHNV and YYDKDF (reference sequence). Trimming removed 1 base at V and 7 bases at J, with 11 bases between. The CDR3 sequence: CATSRVRGGNSPLHF. The CDR3 bases are TGTGCCACCAGCAGAGTCCGGGGTGGGAATTCACCCCTCCACTTT.

The chain is built from TRBV7-2 and TRBJ1-6, with 8 bases fitting TRBD1. Germline trimming cut 4 bases from V and 10 bases from J; bases unmatched to any gene: 12. The CDR3 is 16 residues long. Looked up from germline, CDR1 is SGHTA and CDR2 is FQGNSA. For the CDR3, the DNA is TGTGCCAGCAGCTCGAGTCAGGGGGCGGGGGCGTCACCCCTCCACTTT. Its protein product is CASSSSQGAGASPLHF.

J is TRBJ2-7 and V is TRBV19; maybe TRBD1 (5 bases). Trimming pared 4 bases from V and 2 bases from J, leaving 9 bases between. Germline V lookup: CDR1 LNHDA, CDR2 SQIVND (reference sequence). The CDR3 sequence is 13 residues long. CDR3 region: CASSKPDTYEQYF. CDR3 nucleotides: TGTGCCAGTAGTAAGCCGGACACCTACGAGCAGTACTTC.

This chain joins TRBV5-1 and TRBJ2-7, with no clear D. V was shortened by 0 bases and J by 3 bases, with 7 bases between the two germline ends. The CDR3 consists of 13 residues. In germline, CDR1 is SGHRS, CDR2 YFSETQ. CDR3 nucleotide sequence: TGCGCCAGCAGCTTGGCGGCAGACTACGAGCAGTACTTC. Translated: CASSLAADYEQYF. Combining the CDR3 with reference TRBV5-1 and TRBJ2-7 gives the whole variable domain KAGVTQTPRYLIKTRGQQVTLSCSPISGHRSVSWYQQTPGQGLQFLFEYFSETQRNKGNFPGRFSGRQFSNSRSEMNVSTLELGDSALYLCASSLAADYEQYFGPGTRLTVT.

This sequence joins TRBV30 and TRBJ1-4; D might be TRBD1 (5 bases). The CDR3 has 14 residues. The V gene's germline CDR1 is GTSNPN and CDR2 SVGIG (reference sequence). V was trimmed by 7 bases and J by 0 bases, leaving 12 bases between them. CDR3 coding DNA: TGTGCCTCAGGGACGGATGCAACTAATGAAAAACTGTTTTTT. Protein: CASGTDATNEKLFF.

The chain combines TRBV5-1 with TRBJ1-2, with a tentative D call TRBD1 (6 bases). Trimming cost V 4 bases and J 5 bases, with 12 bases left between them. CDR1 and CDR2 (germline): SGHRS, YFSETQ. The CDR3 contains 13 residues. This chain's CDR3 is CASSPWTAYGYTF. The DNA of the CDR3 is TGCGCCAGCAGCCCTTGGACAGCTTATGGCTACACCTTC.

The chain combines TRBV21-1 with TRBJ2-1; TRBD1 is the table's D call, not checked against the DNA. TRBV21-1 is flagged as a pseudogene. The CDR3 runs 15 residues. The CDR3 DNA reads TGTGCCAGCAGCAAAAGACCCCTCCAGGGCAATGAGCAGTTCTTC. It is translated as CASSKRPLQGNEQFF.

The gene calls are TRBV2 and TRBJ2-7; D could derive from TRBD1 or TRBD2 (5 bases each). Germline-derived CDR1 and CDR2 are SNHLY and FYNNEI. The V end lost 0 bases, the J end lost 3 bases, and 21 bases lay between the germline ends. This CDR3 comprises 18 residues. The CDR3 sequence is CASSEARSPGRKIYEQYF. As DNA, the CDR3 is TGTGCCAGCAGTGAAGCCCGAAGCCCGGGACGGAAAATCTACGAGCAGTACTTC.

The chain is built from TRBV9 and TRBJ1-3; no reliable D call. The CDR3 has 16 residues. From germline, CDR1 is SGDLS and CDR2 YYNGEE. Trimming pared 4 bases from V and 7 bases from J, leaving 21 bases between. CDR3 region: CASSIHRAGGFNTIYF. The CDR3 nucleotides read TGTGCCAGCAGCATCCATAGGGCAGGCGGATTTAACACCATATATTTT. The entire variable domain, with the rest obtained from reference TRBV9 and TRBJ1-3, is as follows: DSGVTQTPKHLITATGQRVTLRCSPRSGDLSVYWYQQSLDQGLQFLIQYYNGEERAKGNILERFSAQQFPDLHSELNLSSLELGDSALYFCASSIHRAGGFNTIYFGEGSWLTVV.

This chain joins TRBV2 and TRBJ2-1; D gene uncertain. V lost 3 bases to trimming and J lost 4 bases, with 7 bases between them. The CDR3 has 13 amino acids. The germline V gene has CDR1 SNHLY and CDR2 FYNNEI. This chain's CDR3 is CASSEAAYNEQFF. Written as DNA, the CDR3 is TGTGCCAGCAGTGAGGCTGCATACAATGAGCAGTTCTTC.

This chain uses TRBV6-5 with TRBJ1-2, with 7 positions matching TRBD1. This CDR3 spans 11 amino acids. V gave up 5 bases and J gave up 8 bases; unmatched junction bases: 2. Germline V gives CDR1 MNHEY, CDR2 SVGAGI. CDR3 bases: TGTGCCAGCAGTAACAGGGGAGGCTACACCTTC. Protein sequence: CASSNRGGYTF.

This chain connects TRBV6-1 to TRBJ1-1; D gene unclear. V gave up 5 bases and J gave up 3 bases, with 10 bases separating them. The germline CDR1 and CDR2 sequences are MNHNS and SASEGT. The CDR3 is 13 amino acids. This chain's CDR3 is CASSSNLYTEAFF. Written as DNA, the CDR3 is TGTGCCAGCAGTTCAAACTTGTACACTGAAGCTTTCTTT.

The chain employs TRBV5-8 and TRBJ2-5, with TRBD1 as a possible D gene (6 bases). CDR1 SGHTS and CDR2 YDEGEE come from the germline V gene. V was pared by 0 bases and J by 1 base, with 13 bases between. This CDR3 spans 16 amino acids. The CDR3 nucleotides are TGTGCCAGCAGCTTGGGGGACAATTCCCTCCAAGAGACCCAGTACTTC. As protein: CASSLGDNSLQETQYF.

This clone was observed once. The genes are TRBV5-6 and TRBJ1-2; D unresolved. The germline V and J ends were trimmed by 2 bases and 2 bases, with 7 bases remaining between them. Germline V gene sequence: CDR1 SGHDT, CDR2 YYEEEE. This CDR3 has 13 residues. The CDR3 sequence is CASSLHRNYGYTF. The CDR3 DNA is TGTGCCAGCAGCTTACATCGAAACTATGGCTACACCTTC.

The J gene is TRBJ2-5, the V gene TRBV27; TRBD2 agrees at 10 bases. Looked up from germline, CDR1 is MNHEY and CDR2 is SMNVEV (reference sequence). J gave up 5 bases and V 7 bases, and 13 bases lay outside the gene matches. This CDR3 spans 16 amino acids. The CDR3 bases are TGTGCCAGCACCGACGCTGCTAGCGGGAGTAGGGAGACCCAGTACTTC. Translation: CASTDAASGSRETQYF.

The chain links TRBV30 to TRBJ2-7; 8 bases map to TRBD2. This CDR3 is built from 15 residues. After removal of 3 bases from V and 2 bases from J, the junction contained 9 bases not matched to a gene. CDR1 is GTSNPN and CDR2 is SVGIG in the germline V gene (reference sequence). CDR3 protein: CAWRSLSGRTYEQYF. CDR3 sequence (DNA): TGTGCCTGGAGAAGTTTGAGCGGGAGAACCTACGAGCAGTACTTC.

This CDR3 is CASIRMAGARGYGANVLTF. As DNA, the CDR3 is TGTGCCAGCATCCGGATGGCGGGGGCCAGGGGGTACGGGGCCAACGTCCTGACTTTC. The chain recombines TRBV5-6 with TRBJ2-6; D tentatively fits TRBD1 or TRBD2 (7 bases each). Deletions cut 6 bases from V and 4 bases from J, with 26 bases between. Looked up from germline, CDR1 is SGHDT and CDR2 is YYEEEE. The CDR3 extends over 19 amino acids.

The J gene is TRBJ2-2, the V gene TRBV19; 8 bases agree with TRBD2. The CDR3 has 14 amino acids. The ends lost 6 bases at V and 6 bases at J; junction bases unmatched: 6. Germline assignment: CDR1 LNHDA and CDR2 SQIVND (reference sequence). CDR3 region: CASRRTSSAGELFF. CDR3 bases: TGTGCCAGTAGGCGGACTAGCTCAGCCGGGGAGCTGTTTTTT.

As to this clone: The sample has other DNA sequences that encode this CDR3 too. The V and J genes are TRBV19 and TRBJ1-1, with a possible D match to TRBD1 (5 bases). Germline V CDR1 and CDR2: LNHDA, SQIVND (reference sequence). V lost 3 bases to trimming and J lost 3 bases, with 8 bases between them. The CDR3 runs 13 residues. The DNA of the CDR3 is TGTGCCAGTAGTATGAAAGGGGACACTGAAGCTTTCTTT. It is translated as CASSMKGDTEAFF.

The rearrangement uses TRBV2 and TRBJ1-2, with TRBD1 identical over 8 bases. This CDR3 is 13 amino acids long. V gave up 6 bases and J gave up 6 bases; unmatched junction bases: 6. Germline V gives CDR1 SNHLY, CDR2 FYNNEI. The CDR3 region is CASSKTGGDGYTF. CDR3 in DNA: TGTGCCAGCAGCAAAACAGGGGGGGATGGCTACACCTTC.